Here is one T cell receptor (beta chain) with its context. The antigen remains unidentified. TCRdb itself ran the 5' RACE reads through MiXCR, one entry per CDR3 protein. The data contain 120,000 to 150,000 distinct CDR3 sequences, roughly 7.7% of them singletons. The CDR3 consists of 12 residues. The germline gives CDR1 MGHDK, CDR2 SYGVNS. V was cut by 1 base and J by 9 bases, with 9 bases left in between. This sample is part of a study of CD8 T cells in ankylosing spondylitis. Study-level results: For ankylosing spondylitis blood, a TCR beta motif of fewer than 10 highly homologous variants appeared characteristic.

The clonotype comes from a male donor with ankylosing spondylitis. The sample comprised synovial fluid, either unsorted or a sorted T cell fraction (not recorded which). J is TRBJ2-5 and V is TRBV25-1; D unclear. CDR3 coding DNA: TGTGCCAGCAGTGAATTACTGAGTGCCCAGTACTTC. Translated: CASSELLSAQYF.